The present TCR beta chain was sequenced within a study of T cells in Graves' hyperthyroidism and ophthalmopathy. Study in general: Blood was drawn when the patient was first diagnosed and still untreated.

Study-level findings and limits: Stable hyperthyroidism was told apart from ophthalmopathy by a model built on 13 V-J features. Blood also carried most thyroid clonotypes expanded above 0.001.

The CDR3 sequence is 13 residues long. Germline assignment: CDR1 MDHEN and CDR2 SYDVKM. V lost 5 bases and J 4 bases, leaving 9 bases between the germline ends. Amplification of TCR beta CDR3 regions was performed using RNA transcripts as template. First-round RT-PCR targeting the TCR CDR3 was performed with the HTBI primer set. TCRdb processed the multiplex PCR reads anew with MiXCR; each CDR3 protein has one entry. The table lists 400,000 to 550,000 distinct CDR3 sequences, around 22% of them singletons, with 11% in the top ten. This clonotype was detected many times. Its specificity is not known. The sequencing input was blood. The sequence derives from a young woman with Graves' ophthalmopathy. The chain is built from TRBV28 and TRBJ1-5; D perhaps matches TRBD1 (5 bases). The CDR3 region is CASSRGRNQPQHF. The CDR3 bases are TGTGCCAGCAGTCGGGGGAGGAATCAGCCCCAGCATTTT.